The clone carrying this T cell receptor (beta chain) was found a few times. Antigen unknown. The data stem from a study of human T cells and chemical hapten exposure. Study findings and constraints: Expanded TCRs grouped into significantly more large CDR3 similarity clusters than controls produced. Those TCRs sitting above 1 in 1000 frequency stayed the same with DPC sensitization.

The sample's time point: patch test 1, 2 weeks after DPC sensitization. As to treatment: therapeutic diphenylcyclopropenone sensitization with weekly scalp DPC. Per germline, CDR1 DFQATT and CDR2 SNEGSKA (reference sequence). V lost 1 base, J lost 0 bases, and 3 bases stayed unmatched. This CDR3 has 15 amino acids. Via MiXCR, TCRdb re-called the RACE reads, giving one row per CDR3 protein. The sample lists 150,000 or so distinct CDR3 sequences, about 14% seen once, with 1.5% to 2% in the top ten. The rearrangement links TRBV20-1 to TRBJ2-1; TRBD2 matches 7 bases. The sequences come from whole blood, collected in connection with sensitization to the hapten diphenylcyclopropenone (DPC). This clonotype was obtained from a woman in her twenties or thirties with alopecia areata. Some clones in this sample may be carry-over from other donors' samples. DNA for the CDR3: TGCAGTGCTAGAGCAAGCGGGACCTCCTACAATGAGCAGTTCTTC. This translates into CSARASGTSYNEQFF.